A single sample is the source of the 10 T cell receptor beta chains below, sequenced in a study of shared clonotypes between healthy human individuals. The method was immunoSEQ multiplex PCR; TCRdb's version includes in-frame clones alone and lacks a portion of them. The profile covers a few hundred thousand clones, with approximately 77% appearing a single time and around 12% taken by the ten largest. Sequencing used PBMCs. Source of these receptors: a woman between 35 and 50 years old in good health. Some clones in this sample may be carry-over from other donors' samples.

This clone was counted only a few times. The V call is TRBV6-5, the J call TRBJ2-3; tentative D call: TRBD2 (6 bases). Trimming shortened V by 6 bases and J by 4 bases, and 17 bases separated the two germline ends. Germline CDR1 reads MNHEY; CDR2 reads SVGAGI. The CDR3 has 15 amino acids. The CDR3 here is CASSRAEGGADTQYF. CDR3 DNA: TGTGCCAGCAGCAGGGCGGAGGGTGGAGCAGATACGCAGTATTTT.

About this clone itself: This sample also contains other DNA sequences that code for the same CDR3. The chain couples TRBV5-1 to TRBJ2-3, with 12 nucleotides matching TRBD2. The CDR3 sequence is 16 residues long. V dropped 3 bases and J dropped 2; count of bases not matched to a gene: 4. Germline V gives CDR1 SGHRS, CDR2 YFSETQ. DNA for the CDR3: TGCGCCAGCAGCTCCGGACTAGCGGGATCCACAGATACGCAGTATTTT. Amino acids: CASSSGLAGSTDTQYF.

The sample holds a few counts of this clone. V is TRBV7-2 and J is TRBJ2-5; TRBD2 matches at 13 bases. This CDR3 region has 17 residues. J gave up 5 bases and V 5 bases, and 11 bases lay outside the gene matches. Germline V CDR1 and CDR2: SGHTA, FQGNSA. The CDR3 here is CASSTRQTSGRSETQYF. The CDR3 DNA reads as TGTGCCAGCAGCACCCGGCAGACTAGCGGGAGGTCTGAGACCCAGTACTTC.

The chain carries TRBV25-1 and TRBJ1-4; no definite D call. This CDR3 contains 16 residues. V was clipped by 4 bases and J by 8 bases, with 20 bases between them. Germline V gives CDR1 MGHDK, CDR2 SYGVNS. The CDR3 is CASSAGLRANLEKLFF. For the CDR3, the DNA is TGTGCCAGCAGTGCTGGGTTGCGGGCGAATCTGGAAAAACTGTTTTTT. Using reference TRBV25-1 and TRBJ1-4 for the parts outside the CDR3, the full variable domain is EADIYQTPRYLVIGTGKKITLECSQTMGHDKMYWYQQDPGMELHLIHYSYGVNSTEKGDLSSESTVSRIRTEHFPLTLESARPSHTSQYLCASSAGLRANLEKLFFGSGTQLSVL.

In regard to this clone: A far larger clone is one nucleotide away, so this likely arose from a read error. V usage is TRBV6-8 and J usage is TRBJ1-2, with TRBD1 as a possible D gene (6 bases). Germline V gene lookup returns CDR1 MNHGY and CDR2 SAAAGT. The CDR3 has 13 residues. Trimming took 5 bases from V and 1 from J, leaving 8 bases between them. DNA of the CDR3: TGTGCCAGCAGTGAACAGGGTAACTATGGCTACACCTTC. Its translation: CASSEQGNYGYTF.

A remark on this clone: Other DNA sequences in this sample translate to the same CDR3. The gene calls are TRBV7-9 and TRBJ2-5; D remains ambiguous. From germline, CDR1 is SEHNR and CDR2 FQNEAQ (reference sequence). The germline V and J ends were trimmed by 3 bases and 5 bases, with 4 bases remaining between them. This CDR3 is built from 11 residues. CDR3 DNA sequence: TGTGCCAGCAGCTTTTCCGAGACCCAGTACTTC. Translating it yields CASSFSETQYF. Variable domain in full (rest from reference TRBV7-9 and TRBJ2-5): DTGVSQNPRHKITKRGQNVTFRCDPISEHNRLYWYRQTLGQGPEFLTYFQNEAQLEKSRLLSDRFSAERPKGSFSTLEIQRTEQGDSAMYLCASSFSETQYFGPGTRLLVL.

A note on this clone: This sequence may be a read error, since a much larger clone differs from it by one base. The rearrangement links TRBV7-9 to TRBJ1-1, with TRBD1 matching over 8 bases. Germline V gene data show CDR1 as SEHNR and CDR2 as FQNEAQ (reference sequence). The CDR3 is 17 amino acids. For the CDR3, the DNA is TGTGCCAGCAGCTTAGGGACCTGGACAGGGCGCGGAACTGAAGCTTCCTTT. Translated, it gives CASSLGTWTGRGTEASF.

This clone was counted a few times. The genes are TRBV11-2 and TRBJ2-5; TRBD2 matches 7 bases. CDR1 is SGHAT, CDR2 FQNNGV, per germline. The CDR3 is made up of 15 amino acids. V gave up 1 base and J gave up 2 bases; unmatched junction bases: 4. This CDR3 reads CASSLGGRRQETQYF. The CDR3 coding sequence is TGTGCCAGCAGCTTAGGCGGGAGACGACAAGAGACCCAGTACTTC.

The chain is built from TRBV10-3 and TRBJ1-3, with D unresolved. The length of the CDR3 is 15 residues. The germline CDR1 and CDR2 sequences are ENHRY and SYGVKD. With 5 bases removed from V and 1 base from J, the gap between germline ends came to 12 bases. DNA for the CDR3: TGTGCCATCAGTCCTTTAGGCTGGTCTGGAAACACCATATATTTT. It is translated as CAISPLGWSGNTIYF.

This chain's CDR3 is CASSAQGGEQYF. DNA for the CDR3: TGTGCCAGCAGCGCCCAGGGGGGCGAGCAGTACTTC. The V and J genes are TRBV7-3 and TRBJ2-7; possibly TRBD1 for D (7 bases). Germline values: CDR1 SGHTA, CDR2 FQGTGA. Trimming removed 5 bases at V and 6 bases at J, with 11 bases between. CDR3 length: 12 amino acids.